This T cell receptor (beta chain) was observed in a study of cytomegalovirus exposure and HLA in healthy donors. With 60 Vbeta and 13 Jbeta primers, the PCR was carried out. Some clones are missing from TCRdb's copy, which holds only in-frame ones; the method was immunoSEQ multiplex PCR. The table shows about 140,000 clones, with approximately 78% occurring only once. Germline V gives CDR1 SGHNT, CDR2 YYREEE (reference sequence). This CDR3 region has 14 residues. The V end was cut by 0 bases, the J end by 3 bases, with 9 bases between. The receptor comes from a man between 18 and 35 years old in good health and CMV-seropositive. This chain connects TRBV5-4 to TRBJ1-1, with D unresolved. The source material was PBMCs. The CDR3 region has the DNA TGTGCCAGCAGCTTGGGGCCCCAGGACACTGAAGCTTTCTTT. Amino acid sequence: CASSLGPQDTEAFF.